Listed below are T cell receptor beta chains from one sample, sequenced in a study of blood T cell repertoires in COVID-19. Some clones are missing from TCRdb's copy, which holds only in-frame ones; the method was immunoSEQ multiplex PCR. This sample yields some 270,000 clones, of which about 85% are seen a single time; 6.6% belongs to the top ten. Sequenced sample: PBMCs or T cells enriched from blood (not recorded which). Receptor source: a woman aged 50 to 60 who had been exposed to COVID-19. CDR3s leave out the opening cysteine and the closing phenylalanine or tryptophan. A D gene is named only where the DNA matches it firmly.

D	V	CDR3
.	TRBV12-5	ASGLVGLVGLSGGGYT
.	TRBV15	ATSRDPGHGHNEKLF
.	TRBV11-2	ASSLIPRANSPLH
.	TRBV29-1	SVALSGNNSPLH
.	TRBV3-1/TRBV3-2	ASSQDRGEHGYT
.	TRBV6-5	ASGERFSYNEQF
TRBD1	TRBV6-6	ASIVTQGALSYT
TRBD1	TRBV4-3	ASSQAGQAAEKLF
TRBD2	TRBV6-4	ASTSGGAGDEQF
TRBD1	TRBV19	ASSRGQGAKVQPQH
.	TRBV20-1	SASPTPGGRDTQY
TRBD1	TRBV18	ASSPFGTGVEKLF
.	TRBV24-1	ATSNGGDGYT
TRBD1	TRBV5-1	ASSLAPGQGNGYT
TRBD1	TRBV29-1	SAGDREAF
TRBD2	TRBV5-1	ASSFGTWGGEQY
TRBD2	TRBV7-2	ASKTSGPYNEQF
.	TRBV21-1	ASSKGRFRSPLH
.	TRBV2	ASSWGLGADYEQY
.	TRBV28	ASSVLGTSGGETQY